This T cell receptor (beta chain) was sequenced for a study of T cells in tuberculosis. Study in general: IGRA-negative adolescents, IGRA-positive adolescents with latent tuberculosis and adults with active tuberculosis formed this South African cohort. Study-wide results and limits: Cases with active tuberculosis were adults, while controls were adolescents.

V gave up 0 bases and J gave up 14 bases, with 11 bases separating them. This CDR3 spans 11 amino acids. Germline V gene data show CDR1 as SQVTM and CDR2 as ANQGSEA. TCRdb's table, derived via immunoSEQ multiplex PCR, lists solely in-frame clones and lacks some. This repertoire shows 30,000 to 35,000 clones, roughly 95% found once; its top ten account for approximately 2.5%. As concerns this clone: Its antigen is unidentified.

The chain recombines TRBV29-1 with TRBJ2-1; the D is unclear. The receptor was isolated from a donor between 10 and 35 years old with latent tuberculosis or without tuberculosis infection. Material: PBMCs. Written as DNA, the CDR3 is TGCAGCGTTGAAGATGGTAGTTATAAGTTCTTC. Its translation is CSVEDGSYKFF.